Reported below is one T cell receptor beta chain. The antigen is undetermined. A much larger clone is a single base away; this may be a read error. This specimen comes from a study of T-cell reconstitution after alpha-beta-depleted transplantation in children. With 1 base removed from V and 0 bases from J, the gap between germline ends came to 11 bases. The CDR3 runs to 16 residues. Germline CDR1 and CDR2: SEHNR and FQNEAQ (reference sequence). Study results and caveats: Roughly two months post-transplant, alpha-beta T cells reportedly originated from several hundred graft clones that had expanded. Recipient T cells and thymic progenitors that survived were the source of the high TCRbeta diversity seen at day 60 in some patients. Most T-cell counts and diversity one year after the transplant came from T cells that were newly produced.

The TCRbeta library was prepared with unique molecular identifiers. Using its own MiXCR run on the PCR reads, TCRdb lists one record per CDR3 protein. The sample carries around 300,000 distinct CDR3 sequences, around a tenth recorded once. The sample was PBMCs, taken before TCRalphabeta/CD19-depleted stem cell transplant. The rearrangement links TRBV7-9 to TRBJ2-3; D gene uncertain. This TCR derives from a boy in the first two years of life with acute myeloid leukemia, due to receive a stem cell transplant. CDR3 amino acids: CASSLGELTSTDTQYF. The CDR3 nucleotides read TGTGCCAGCAGCTTAGGGGAACTGACTAGCACAGATACGCAGTATTTT. Full variable domain (remainder filled in from reference TRBV7-9 and TRBJ2-3): DTGVSQNPRHKITKRGQNVTFRCDPISEHNRLYWYRQTLGQGPEFLTYFQNEAQLEKSRLLSDRFSAERPKGSFSTLEIQRTEQGDSAMYLCASSLGELTSTDTQYFGPGTRLTVL.